A selection of T cell receptor beta chains follows, all from one sample in a study of blood T cells in healthy people across ages. TCRdb fed the 5' RACE reads into MiXCR, producing one record per CDR3 protein. The sample has approximately 1.5 million distinct CDR3 sequences, around 40% seen once. Input material: blood. These receptors were taken from a woman under 30 in good health. The CDR3 runs from the conserved cysteine through the conserved F or W. Fields, in order: D gene, clone size, CDR3 length, V gene, J gene, CDR3 DNA, CDR3 protein. D genes are given only for firm matches. Expanded clones are given a class, and other clones once, few, many or no size at all.

>TRBD1|-|12|TRBV9|TRBJ1-3
TGTGCCAGCGGGGGACAGGGGAACATCATATATTTT
CASGGQGNIIYF
>TRBD2|-|18|TRBV4-1|TRBJ2-3
TGCGCCAGCAGCTTACTAGCGGAAAACTTGGGGATCACAGATACGCAGTATTTT
CASSLLAENLGITDTQYF
>-|-|14|TRBV7-2|TRBJ2-7
-
CASSSPVAPGTSYF
>-|few|14|TRBV7-9|TRBJ1-2
TGTGCCAGCAGCACCACGAAATCCCTCTATGGCTACACCTTC
CASSTTKSLYGYTF
>-|few|14|TRBV27|TRBJ2-1
TGTGCCAGCAGTCTCTCACAGGGAGAGAATGAGCAGTTCTTC
CASSLSQGENEQFF
>-|few|15|TRBV27|TRBJ2-3
TGTGCCAGCAGTCCCCGACAGAGAAGCACAGATACGCAGTATTTT
CASSPRQRSTDTQYF
>TRBD1|-|17|TRBV20-1|TRBJ1-5
TGCAGTGCTAAAGGGGGGGCGGGACAGGGGGCACGTCGGCCCCAGCATTTT
CSAKGGAGQGARRPQHF
>TRBD1|-|16|TRBV7-8|TRBJ2-2
TGTGCCAGCAGCTTACGCCGGGACAGGGCCCCCGGGGAGCTGTTTTTT
CASSLRRDRAPGELFF
>TRBD2|-|17|TRBV27|TRBJ2-4
TGTGCCAGCGGATCACTAGCGGGAGTTTCTGCCAAAAACATTCAGTACTTC
CASGSLAGVSAKNIQYF
>TRBD2|-|17|TRBV12-3/TRBV12-4|TRBJ2-5
TGTGCCAGCAGTTTAGCGCTGGCTAGCGGGGGGGGAGAGACCCAGTACTTC
CASSLALASGGGETQYF
>TRBD1|few|14|TRBV29-1|TRBJ1-1
TGCAGCGTTACAGGGGGCATCGTGAACACTGAAGCTTTCTTT
CSVTGGIVNTEAFF
>-|few|15|TRBV25-1|TRBJ2-3
TGTGCCAGCAGTAAGCGTGGGTTGGGCACAGATACGCAGTATTTT
CASSKRGLGTDTQYF
>-|-|12|TRBV27|TRBJ2-3
TGTGCCAGCAGTAACCACCCAGATACGCAGTATTTT
CASSNHPDTQYF
>-|-|16|TRBV3-1|TRBJ1-6
TGTGCCAGCAGCCAAGAAGATACCTCCTATAATTCACCCCTCCACTTT
CASSQEDTSYNSPLHF
>TRBD2|-|16|TRBV7-9|TRBJ2-3
TGTGCCGGCAGCCCGGGACTAGCGGGAGATACAGATACGCAGTATTTT
CAGSPGLAGDTDTQYF
>TRBD1|-|14|TRBV29-1|TRBJ1-4
TGCAGCGTTGCGACAGGGGGATTGAGTGAAAAACTGTTTTTT
CSVATGGLSEKLFF
>TRBD2|-|13|TRBV5-6|TRBJ2-3
TGTGCCAGCCAGCGGGGGACCACAGATACGCAGTATTTT
CASQRGTTDTQYF
>-|few|15|TRBV7-2|TRBJ1-6
TGTGCCAGCAGCTTGGGGGACACCTATAATTCACCCCTCCACTTT
CASSLGDTYNSPLHF
>TRBD2|-|17|TRBV28|TRBJ2-1
TGTGCCAGCAGTGAAATAGCGGGAGGGCACTTCTACAATGAGCAGTTCTTC
CASSEIAGGHFYNEQFF
>-|many|11|TRBV20-1|TRBJ2-7
TGCAGTGCTAGGAACTCCTACGAGCAGTACTTC
CSARNSYEQYF
>TRBD2|-|15|TRBV6-5|TRBJ2-1
TGTGCCAGCAGTTACGAGGGACTAGCGGGACGAGGTCAGTTCTTC
CASSYEGLAGRGQFF
>TRBD1|-|15|TRBV13|TRBJ1-4
TGTGCCAGCAGCCCCCGGACAGGGGAGGTTGAAAAACTGTTTTTT
CASSPRTGEVEKLFF
>TRBD2|-|15|TRBV7-2|TRBJ2-7
TGTGCCAGCAGCTTCGGGACTAACCCCAACTACGAGCAGTACTTC
CASSFGTNPNYEQYF
>-|-|13|TRBV11-2|TRBJ2-1
TGTGCCAGCAGCCTAAACTTAGAAGCTGAGCAGTTCTTC
CASSLNLEAEQFF
>TRBD2|-|16|TRBV27|TRBJ2-3
TGTGCCAGCAGTTTCCTAGCGGGAGGTACTACAGATACGCAGTATTTT
CASSFLAGGTTDTQYF
>TRBD2|-|15|TRBV7-9|TRBJ2-3
TGTGCCAGCAACAGACTAGCGGGAGAGGCAGATACGCAGTATTTT
CASNRLAGEADTQYF
>TRBD2|few|17|TRBV7-6|TRBJ2-7
TGTGCCAGCAGCCACGGCGGGGTAGCGGGGGGGGTCTACGAGCAGTACTTC
CASSHGGVAGGVYEQYF
>TRBD1|-|14|TRBV11-3|TRBJ2-7
TGTGCCAGCAGCTTAGTGTCTACAGGGGACGAGCAGTACTTC
CASSLVSTGDEQYF
>TRBD2|-|16|TRBV24-1|TRBJ2-1
TGTGCCACCAGTGTGAGGACTAGCGGTTACTACAATGAGCAGTTCTTC
CATSVRTSGYYNEQFF
>-|few|14|TRBV6-5|TRBJ2-5
TGTGCCAGCAGTTACTCTAGGGTTGACGAGACCCAGTACTTC
CASSYSRVDETQYF
>-|-|14|TRBV27|TRBJ2-7
TGTGCCAGCAGTTCCCCGGAGAGCCTCTACGAGCAGTACTTC
CASSSPESLYEQYF
>-|-|17|TRBV7-2|TRBJ2-1
TGTGCCAGCAGCTCCCCCCTGAGGGGTCACTACTACAATGAGCAGTTCTTC
CASSSPLRGHYYNEQFF
>TRBD1|few|15|TRBV6-6|TRBJ1-2
TGTGCCAGCAGGCTCGCTAGGACAGGTGGTTATGGCTACACCTTC
CASRLARTGGYGYTF
>TRBD1|-|14|TRBV5-4|TRBJ2-1
TGTGCCAGCGCACGGGACAGGGACTTCCATGAGCAGTTCTTC
CASARDRDFHEQFF
>TRBD2|few|13|TRBV4-1|TRBJ2-5
TGTGCCAGCAGCCAGGGTAGCGGGGAGACCCAGTACTTC
CASSQGSGETQYF
>-|few|13|TRBV7-6|TRBJ2-7
TGTGCCAGCAGCTCGTTTCGACCCTACGAGCAGTACTTC
CASSSFRPYEQYF
>-|medium-sized|15|TRBV11-2|TRBJ2-3
TGTGCCAGCAGCTTCGGGGGACCTAGCACAGATACGCAGTATTTT
CASSFGGPSTDTQYF
>-|-|13|TRBV20-1|TRBJ1-5
TGCAGTGCTGAGGATAGGGGCTTGGGGCCCCAGCATTTT
CSAEDRGLGPQHF
>-|-|15|TRBV7-3|TRBJ2-5
TGTGCCAGCAGCGATCTCCCGGACTCGAAAGAGACCCAGTACTTC
CASSDLPDSKETQYF
>-|few|11|TRBV12-3/TRBV12-4|TRBJ1-1
TGTGCCAGCAAGAAGAACACTGAAGCTTTCTTT
CASKKNTEAFF
>TRBD1|-|18|TRBV6-5|TRBJ1-1
TGTGCCAGCAGTTACTTTTCCTCGGGACAGCGCATGAACACTGAAGCTTTCTTT
CASSYFSSGQRMNTEAFF
>TRBD1|few|17|TRBV6-2/TRBV6-3|TRBJ2-7
TGTGCCAGCAGTTACTCGACTCCCGGACAGGCCACCTACGAGCAGTACTTC
CASSYSTPGQATYEQYF
>-|-|15|TRBV7-2|TRBJ2-1
TGTGCCAGCAGCTTAATGAGCGGATATTACAATGAGCAGTTCTTC
CASSLMSGYYNEQFF
>-|-|14|TRBV27|TRBJ2-1
TGTGCCAGCAGTTTATCGGGCGGATACAATGGGCAGTTCTTC
CASSLSGGYNGQFF
>-|-|12|TRBV29-1|TRBJ1-4
TGCAGCGTTGTCACAACTAATGAAAAACTGTTTTTT
CSVVTTNEKLFF
>-|-|16|TRBV6-2/TRBV6-3|TRBJ1-4
TGTGCCAGCAGTGACCTGACTTCGGATCGGCGGGAAAAACTGTTTTTT
CASSDLTSDRREKLFF
>TRBD2|few|17|TRBV5-4|TRBJ2-3
TGTGCCAGCAGCGCTAGGGTCGGGGGGGTCATCACAGATACGCAGTATTTT
CASSARVGGVITDTQYF
>TRBD1|-|15|TRBV20-1|TRBJ2-1
TGCAGTGCTTCTCCCCTGACAGGGGAAAACAATGAGCAGTTCTTC
CSASPLTGENNEQFF
>-|few|15|TRBV12-5|TRBJ2-7
TGTGCTAGTGGTTTGGGAGGATTGTCCTACAATGAGCAGTACTTC
CASGLGGLSYNEQYF
>-|-|15|TRBV12-3/TRBV12-4|TRBJ1-1
TGTGCCAGCAGTTCCTTGGGGAACCTGAACACTGAAGCTTTCTTT
CASSSLGNLNTEAFF
>TRBD1|-|15|TRBV4-1|TRBJ1-2
TGCGCCAGCAGCCAAAGGCGACAGGGAACGGATGGCTACACCTTC
CASSQRRQGTDGYTF
>TRBD1|-|14|TRBV7-2|TRBJ1-4
TGTGCCAGCAGCTGGGACAGGGGGGTTGAAAAACTGTTTTTT
CASSWDRGVEKLFF
>-|-|14|TRBV14|TRBJ2-5
TGTGCCAGCAGCCAAGATCAATTCCAAGAGACCCAGTACTTC
CASSQDQFQETQYF
>TRBD1|once|19|TRBV11-2|TRBJ2-2
TGTGCCAGCAGCTCCCGGGACAGACCACGAATGAAAAACACCGGGGAGCTGTTTTTT
CASSSRDRPRMKNTGELFF
>-|-|13|TRBV28|TRBJ2-7
TGTGCCAGCGGCAGCGGATATTCCTACGAGCAGTACTTC
CASGSGYSYEQYF